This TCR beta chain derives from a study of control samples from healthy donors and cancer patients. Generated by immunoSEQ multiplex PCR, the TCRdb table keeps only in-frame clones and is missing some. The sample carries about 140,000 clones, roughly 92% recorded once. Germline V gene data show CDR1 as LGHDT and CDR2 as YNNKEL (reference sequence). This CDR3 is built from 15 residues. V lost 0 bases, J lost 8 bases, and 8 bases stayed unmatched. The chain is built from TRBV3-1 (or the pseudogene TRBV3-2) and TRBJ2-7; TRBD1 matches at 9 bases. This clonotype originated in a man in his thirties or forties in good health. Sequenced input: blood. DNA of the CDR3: TGTGCCAGCAGCCAAGAGGGGACAGGGCCTACCCAGCAGTACTTC. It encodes CASSQEGTGPTQQYF.